The clone carrying this T cell receptor beta chain was seen more than once but under ten times. From germline, CDR1 is SGHRS and CDR2 YFSETQ. This CDR3 comprises 14 residues. Trimming took 4 bases from V and 5 from J; bases not matched to a gene: 6. Per the original data handling: Nucleated cell number was recorded as an estimate derived from reference gene primer amplification. The protocol was immunoSEQ multiplex PCR, while the TCRdb copy is restricted to in-frame clones and leaves out a portion. V and J calls and clone size are copied from that table; D and trimming were computed from the DNA. The sample gives 230,000 or so clones, approximately 90% of which show up once; around 2.7% is in the top ten. This sample was taken from a study of blood T cell repertoires in COVID-19. Assignments of participants to cohorts depended upon their own reported clinical history. Symptom resolution, clearance, or two negative PCRs marked donors in Cohort 3 as recovered.

The sequence was collected from a woman between 25 and 40 years old who had recovered from COVID-19. V usage is TRBV5-1 and J usage is TRBJ1-2; 9 bases agree with TRBD1. Material: PBMCs or T cells enriched from blood (not recorded which). DNA for the CDR3: TGCGCCAGCAGCGATACAGGGGGCCCGTATGGCTACACCTTC. Its protein product is CASSDTGGPYGYTF.